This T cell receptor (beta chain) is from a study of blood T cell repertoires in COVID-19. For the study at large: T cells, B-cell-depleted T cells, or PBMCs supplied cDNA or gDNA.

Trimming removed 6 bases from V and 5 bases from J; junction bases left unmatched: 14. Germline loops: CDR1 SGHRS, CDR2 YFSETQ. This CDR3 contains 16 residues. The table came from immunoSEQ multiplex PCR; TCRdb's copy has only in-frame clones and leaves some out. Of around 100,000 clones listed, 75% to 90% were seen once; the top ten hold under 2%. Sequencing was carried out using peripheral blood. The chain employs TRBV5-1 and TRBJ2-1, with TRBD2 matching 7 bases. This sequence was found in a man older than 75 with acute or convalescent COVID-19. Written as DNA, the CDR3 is TGCGCCAGCAAGGTGGAACTAGCGATCCCCAACAATGAGCAGTTCTTC. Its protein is CASKVELAIPNNEQFF.